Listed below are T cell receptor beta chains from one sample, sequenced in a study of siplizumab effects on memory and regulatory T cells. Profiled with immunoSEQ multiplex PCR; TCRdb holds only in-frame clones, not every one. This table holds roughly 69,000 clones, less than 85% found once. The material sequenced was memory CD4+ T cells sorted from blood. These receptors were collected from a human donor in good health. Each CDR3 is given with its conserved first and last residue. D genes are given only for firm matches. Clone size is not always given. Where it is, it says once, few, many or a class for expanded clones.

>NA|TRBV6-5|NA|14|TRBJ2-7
CASTKGGLPYEQYF
TGTGCCAGCACCAAAGGAGGGTTACCCTACGAGCAGTACTTC
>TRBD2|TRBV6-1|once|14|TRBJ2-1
CASTGAGGLNEQFF
TGTGCCAGCACGGGAGCGGGGGGGCTCAATGAGCAGTTCTTC
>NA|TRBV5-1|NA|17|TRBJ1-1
CASSLKQGPAVGTEAFF
TGCGCCAGCAGCTTAAAACAGGGCCCGGCGGTAGGCACTGAAGCTTTCTTT
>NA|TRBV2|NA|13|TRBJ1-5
CASWDAGSPSQHF
TGTGCCAGCTGGGACGCGGGGAGTCCGTCCCAGCATTTT
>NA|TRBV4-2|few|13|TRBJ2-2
CASSQLDTGELFF
TGTGCCAGCAGCCAACTAGACACCGGGGAGCTGTTTTTT
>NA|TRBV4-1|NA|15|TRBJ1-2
CASSQGGGYDYGYTF
TGCGCCAGCAGCCAAGGGGGAGGGTACGACTATGGCTACACCTTC
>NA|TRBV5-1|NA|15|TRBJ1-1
CASTRSWAQDTEAFF
TGCGCCAGCACCCGATCATGGGCCCAGGACACTGAAGCTTTCTTT
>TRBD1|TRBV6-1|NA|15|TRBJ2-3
CASIRGQGTSDTQYF
TGTGCCAGCATTCGGGGACAGGGAACGTCAGATACGCAGTATTTT
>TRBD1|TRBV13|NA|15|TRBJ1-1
CASSFGDREDTEAFF
TGTGCCAGCAGCTTTGGGGACAGGGAAGACACTGAAGCTTTCTTT
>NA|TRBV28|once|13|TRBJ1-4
CASSSGQDEKLFF
TGTGCCAGCAGTTCAGGGCAGGATGAAAAACTGTTTTTT
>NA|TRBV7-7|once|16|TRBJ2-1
CASSLGWGGSYNEQFF
TGTGCTAGCAGCTTAGGTTGGGGAGGCTCCTACAATGAGCAGTTCTTC
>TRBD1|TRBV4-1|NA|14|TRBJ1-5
CASSPLTGDQPQHF
TGCGCCAGCAGCCCCCTGACAGGGGACCAGCCCCAGCATTTT
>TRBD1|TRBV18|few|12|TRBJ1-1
CASSPSDREAFF
TGTGCCAGCTCACCTTCGGACAGGGAAGCTTTCTTT
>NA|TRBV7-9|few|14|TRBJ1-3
CASRHDRSGNTIYF
TGTGCCAGCAGACACGACAGATCCGGAAACACCATATATTTT
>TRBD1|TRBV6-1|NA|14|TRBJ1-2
CASSESWDSYGYTF
TGTGCCAGCAGTGAATCTTGGGACAGCTATGGCTACACCTTC
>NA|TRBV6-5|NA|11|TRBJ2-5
CASSTRFGQYF
TGTGCCAGCAGTACCCGCTTTGGGCAGTACTTC
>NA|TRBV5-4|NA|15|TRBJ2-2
CASAAGGRNTGELFF
TGTGCCAGCGCCGCAGGGGGGCGGAACACCGGGGAGCTGTTTTTT
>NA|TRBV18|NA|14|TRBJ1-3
CASSPNQKGNTIYF
TGTGCCAGCTCACCAAATCAAAAGGGAAACACCATATATTTT
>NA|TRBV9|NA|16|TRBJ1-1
CASSLTNGQLNTEAFF
TGTGCCAGCAGCCTAACCAACGGACAGCTGAACACTGAAGCTTTCTTT
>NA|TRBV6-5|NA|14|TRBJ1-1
CASTPTGMNTEAFF
TGTGCCAGTACCCCCACGGGTATGAACACTGAAGCTTTCTTT
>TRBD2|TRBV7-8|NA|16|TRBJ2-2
CASSFGLAGVTGELFF
TGTGCCAGCAGCTTCGGACTAGCGGGAGTAACCGGGGAGCTGTTTTTT
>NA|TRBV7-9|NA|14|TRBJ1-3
CASSLSVRGDTIYF
TGTGCCAGCAGCTTATCGGTCCGGGGGGACACCATATATTTT
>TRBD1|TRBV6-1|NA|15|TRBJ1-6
CASRDSGGYNSPLHF
TGTGCCAGCAGGGATTCAGGGGGGTATAATTCACCCCTCCACTTT
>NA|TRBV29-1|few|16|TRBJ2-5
CSVEDSNTVTQETQYF
TGCAGCGTTGAAGATAGTAACACAGTAACTCAAGAGACCCAGTACTTC
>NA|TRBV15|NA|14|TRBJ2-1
CATSSEFAYNEQFF
TGTGCTACCAGCTCCGAGTTCGCCTACAATGAGCAGTTCTTC
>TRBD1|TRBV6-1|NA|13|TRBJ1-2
CASSLGQPSANTF
TGTGCCAGCAGTCTGGGACAGCCTAGCGCGAACACCTTC
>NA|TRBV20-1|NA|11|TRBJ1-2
CSAIKGNGYTF
TGCAGTGCTATAAAGGGGAATGGCTACACCTTC
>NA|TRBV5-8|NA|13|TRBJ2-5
CASTLGPKETQYF
TGTGCCAGCACCCTTGGGCCTAAAGAGACCCAGTACTTC
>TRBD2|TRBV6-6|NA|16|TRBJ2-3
CASSYSQRGGVDTQYF
TGTGCCAGCAGTTACTCGCAGCGGGGGGGTGTAGATACGCAGTATTTT
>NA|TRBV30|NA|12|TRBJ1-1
CAWSAGDTEAFF
TGTGCCTGGAGTGCGGGGGACACTGAAGCTTTCTTT
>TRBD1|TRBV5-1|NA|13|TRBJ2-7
CASSWQGANEQYF
TGCGCCAGCAGCTGGCAGGGGGCCAACGAGCAGTACTTC
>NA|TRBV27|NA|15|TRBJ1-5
CASSLWGKSGQPQHF
TGTGCCAGCAGTTTATGGGGCAAATCGGGTCAGCCCCAGCATTTT
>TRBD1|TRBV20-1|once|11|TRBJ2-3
CSATGKDTQYF
TGCAGTGCGACAGGGAAGGATACGCAGTATTTT
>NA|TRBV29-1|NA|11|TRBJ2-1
CSVVGAAEQFF
TGCAGCGTTGTAGGGGCGGCTGAGCAGTTCTTC
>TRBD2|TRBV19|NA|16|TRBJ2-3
CASSIGLAGVLDTQYF
TGTGCCAGTAGTATAGGACTAGCGGGGGTTCTAGATACGCAGTATTTT
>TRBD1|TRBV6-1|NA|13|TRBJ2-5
CASSIGQAETQYF
TGTGCCAGCAGTATCGGACAGGCGGAGACCCAGTACTTC
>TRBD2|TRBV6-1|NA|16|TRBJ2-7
CASSEGLAGGSYEQYF
TGTGCCAGCAGTGAAGGGCTAGCGGGGGGTTCCTACGAGCAGTACTTC
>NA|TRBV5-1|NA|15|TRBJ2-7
CASSWSGILSDEQYF
TGCGCCAGCAGCTGGTCGGGGATCCTATCGGACGAGCAGTACTTC
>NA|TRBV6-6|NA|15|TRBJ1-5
CASSYSGSGNQPQHF
TGTGCCAGCAGTTACTCCGGATCGGGAAATCAGCCCCAGCATTTT
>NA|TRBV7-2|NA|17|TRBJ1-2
CASSLTPGGYGGYGYTF
TGTGCCAGCAGCTTAACCCCGGGTGGATATGGTGGCTATGGCTACACCTTC
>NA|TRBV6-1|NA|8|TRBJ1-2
CASSHDNF
TGTGCCAGCAGCCACGATAACTTC
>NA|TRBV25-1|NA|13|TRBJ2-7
CASSAAGRDEQYF
TGTGCCAGCAGCGCGGCCGGAAGGGACGAGCAGTACTTC
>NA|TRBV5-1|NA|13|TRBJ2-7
CASSLGSAYEQYF
TGCGCCAGCAGCTTGGGAAGCGCCTACGAGCAGTACTTC
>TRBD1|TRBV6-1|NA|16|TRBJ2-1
CASSEAQGATINEQFF
TGTGCCAGCAGTGAAGCGCAGGGGGCGACAATAAATGAGCAGTTCTTC
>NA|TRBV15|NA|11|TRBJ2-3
CATSTSYTQYF
TGTGCCACCAGCACCTCATATACGCAGTATTTT